What follows is one T cell receptor (beta chain) and its context. Its target antigen remains unknown. Per-nucleotide qualities are absent, and no much larger clonotype sits a single base away. Vitiligo was considered stable when no change in lesions had been observed over the previous 6 months. To qualify as stable, patients additionally needed to show no confetti depigmentation, which is a clinical sign of active vitiligo. Patients who had been treated within the previous three months were excluded. Ficoll density gradient centrifugation was used to isolate PBMCs from heparinized blood, after which the PBMCs were flash-frozen. Germline trimming: 5 bases from V, 7 bases from J; junction bases outside gene matches: 8. Measured from the cysteine to the phenylalanine, the CDR3 is 15 residues long. Kept here is only the CDR3 DNA, which spans 45 bases and is read in frame from base 1. For CDR1 and CDR2, the germline V gene lists SGHTA and FQGNSA.

The source of the sample is a study of resident and recirculating memory T cells in vitiligo listed by TCRdb under 2018. Turning to the overall study: The study took epidermis from shave biopsies of two lesional and two nonlesional sites, plus PBMCs, from each of a few stable vitiligo patients for TCR beta sequencing. Without any cell sorting, samples were homogenized immediately before genomic DNA was extracted using the Qiagen DNeasy Blood & Tissue Kit. The goal of the human TCR beta sequencing was to check whether lesional vitiligo skin contained specific clones that differed from the clones found in nonlesional skin and blood. General study outcomes and caveats: No single dominant TCR clone was found, and clonality differed from one vitiligo lesion to another. Working out how much the T cell clones identified in the vitiligo lesions and the human Trm versus Tcm pools each contribute will require future mechanistic studies. Even within a single patient, overlap and correlation analysis found no significant repertoire overlap between any biopsies apart from each lesion compared with itself. TCR sequences were not found to be conserved across biopsy sites or patients, suggesting that different lesions are infiltrated by different T cell clones, a pattern described as private specificity.

The immunoSEQ hsTCRB kit was used to amplify TCR beta chains from genomic DNA. Sequencing of TCR beta libraries was performed on an Illumina MiSeq instrument by the immunoSEQ service. The study's own analysis went as follows. Repertoire data were analyzed with the immunoSEQ Analyzer. TCRdb took this table from immuneACCESS and kept in-frame rearrangements with V and J called. Such tables lack part of the clones; where checked against another copy, unresolved V genes explain under half of the gap, and the rest is unexplained. V and J calls plus clone size are reproduced from that table; the DNA served to infer D and trimming. The sample includes 40,000 to 50,000 clones, with about nine tenths observed a single time. 4.5% of the sample is held by the ten biggest clonotypes.

The sequence was obtained from a male donor with vitiligo. The material sequenced was blood. The V gene is TRBV7-2 and the J gene is TRBJ1-4; 9 central nucleotides agree with TRBD1. The nucleotide sequence is TGTGCCAGCAGCGCTCGGGACAGGGAGGGTGAAAAACTGTTTTTT. Its product reads: CASSARDREGEKLFF.